This T cell receptor beta chain originates from a study of early T cells in non-severe SARS-CoV-2 infection. This clonotype was seen more than once but under ten times. The junction departs from the called germline gene at one end, perhaps through a read error. In the library, individual cDNA molecules carried attached unique molecular identifiers. TCRdb used MiXCR to reprocess the 5' RACE reads, holding one entry per CDR3 protein. The table shows roughly 33,000 distinct CDR3 sequences, with around 5% occurring only once. This TCR was recovered from an adult who was a healthcare worker with PCR-confirmed SARS-CoV-2 infection or an uninfected control (not recorded which). The sequenced sample consisted of whole blood.

The CDR3 nucleotides read TGTGCCAGCAGTGAACCGGCCCTTAATTCACCCCCCCACTTT. Translation: CASSEPALNSPPHF. The rearrangement joins TRBV6-1 to TRBJ1-6, with no clear D. Germline V lookup: CDR1 MNHNS, CDR2 SASEGT. The CDR3 contains 14 residues.